Presented here are 18 T cell receptor beta chains from one specimen sequenced in a study of CD8+CD57+ T cells in acquired aplastic anemia. TCR beta VDJ and CDR3 were profiled, and genomic DNA was the template. A single record per CDR3 protein comes from TCRdb applying MiXCR to the reads. The sample yields roughly 500,000 distinct CDR3 sequences, around 32% seen once. The patients chosen for sequencing had shown expansion of CD8+CD57+ cells (detected by flow cytometry). The specimen sequenced was sorted CD4+, CD8+, or CD8+CD57+ T cells (not recorded which) from PBMCs. Receptors originate from a human donor with aplastic anemia.

This chain links TRBV24-1 with TRBJ2-1, with 8 bases aligning to TRBD2. J lost 7 bases, V lost 3 bases, and 10 bases had no gene match. The CDR3 runs 16 residues. The germline gives CDR1 KGHDR, CDR2 SFDVKD. CDR3 DNA: TGTGCCACCAGTGATCCGGGGACTAGACCCCTTAATGAGCAGTTCTTC. Its translation: CATSDPGTRPLNEQFF.

This chain connects TRBV5-1 to TRBJ1-4; 9 bases are a match to TRBD1. Trimming removed 4 bases from V and 8 bases from J; junction bases left unmatched: 12. CDR1 and CDR2 from the germline V gene are SGHRS and YFSETQ. The CDR3 covers 16 residues. The CDR3 sequence: CASSPGQGTIREKLFF. For the CDR3, the DNA is TGCGCCAGCAGCCCCGGACAGGGGACGATCCGGGAAAAACTGTTTTTT. Together with reference TRBV5-1 and TRBJ1-4, the CDR3 gives the full variable domain: KAGVTQTPRYLIKTRGQQVTLSCSPISGHRSVSWYQQTPGQGLQFLFEYFSETQRNKGNFPGRFSGRQFSNSRSEMNVSTLELGDSALYLCASSPGQGTIREKLFFGSGTQLSVL.

The rearrangement joins TRBV7-2 to TRBJ2-3; a weak D match, TRBD2 (6 bases). The CDR3 contains 14 residues. Germline V CDR1 and CDR2: SGHTA, FQGNSA. The germline V and J ends were trimmed by 4 bases and 4 bases, with 12 bases remaining between them. Written as DNA, the CDR3 is TGTGCCAGCAGCTACGGGGGTTACGCAGATACGCAGTATTTT. It yields the protein CASSYGGYADTQYF.

This clonotype was counted only a few times. The chain couples TRBV9 to TRBJ2-3, with 12 bases lining up with TRBD2. Trimming took 3 bases from V and 4 from J; bases not matched to a gene: 6. This CDR3 is 16 amino acids long. CDR1 SGDLS and CDR2 YYNGEE come from the germline V gene. Written as DNA, the CDR3 is TGTGCCAGCAGCGAGACTAGCGGGAGAGGTCCAGATACGCAGTATTTT. Translation gives CASSETSGRGPDTQYF.

This clonotype was found many times. The CDR3 sequence: CASSVAPDTDTQYF. CDR3 coding DNA: TGTGCCAGCAGCGTAGCCCCCGACACAGATACGCAGTATTTT. The rearrangement uses TRBV9 and TRBJ2-3, with no clear D. The CDR3 runs to 14 residues. The germline gives CDR1 SGDLS, CDR2 YYNGEE. V was trimmed by 0 bases and J by 2 bases, leaving 7 bases between them.

This clonotype was counted only a few times. The chain links TRBV12-3 or TRBV12-4 to TRBJ1-5; possible D gene TRBD1, 6 bases. CDR3 length: 15 residues. V was shortened by 7 bases and J by 0 bases, with 13 bases between the two germline ends. Written as DNA, the CDR3 is TGTGCCAGCAACGGACAGACCGATAGCAATCAGCCCCAGCATTTT. Translation gives CASNGQTDSNQPQHF.

This clonotype has at least ten counts. V and J are TRBV6-1 and TRBJ1-2; D not resolved. The germline gives CDR1 MNHNS, CDR2 SASEGT. V dropped 1 base and J dropped 2 bases, with 5 bases sitting between them. This CDR3 comprises 13 residues. This CDR3 is CASSEVSNYGYTF. In nucleotides, the CDR3 is TGTGCCAGCAGTGAAGTCAGCAACTATGGCTACACCTTC.

This clonotype appeared a few times. The V gene is TRBV7-9, the J gene TRBJ1-1; the D gene is possibly TRBD1 (6 bases). CDR1 and CDR2 (germline): SEHNR, FQNEAQ (reference sequence). The CDR3 is made up of 15 amino acids. Trimming took 5 bases from V and 0 from J, leaving 13 bases between them. CDR3 loop: CASSRSTGMNTEAFF. The CDR3 region has the DNA TGTGCCAGCAGCCGATCTACAGGGATGAACACTGAAGCTTTCTTT. The whole variable domain, remainder taken from reference TRBV7-9 and TRBJ1-1, is DTGVSQNPRHKITKRGQNVTFRCDPISEHNRLYWYRQTLGQGPEFLTYFQNEAQLEKSRLLSDRFSAERPKGSFSTLEIQRTEQGDSAMYLCASSRSTGMNTEAFFGQGTRLTVV.

This chain joins TRBV6-1 and TRBJ1-2; D call uncertain. The germline gives CDR1 MNHNS, CDR2 SASEGT. The CDR3 runs 13 residues. Trimming removed 5 bases at V and 4 bases at J, with 11 bases between. The CDR3 bases are TGTGCCAGCAGTCAATCACGGAGCTATGGCTACACCTTC. It codes for CASSQSRSYGYTF.

The rearrangement uses TRBV18 and TRBJ1-5; perhaps TRBD1 as D (6 bases). V was shortened by 3 bases and J by 7 bases, with 13 bases between the two germline ends. CDR1 and CDR2 (germline): KGHSH, LQKENI. This CDR3 has 14 residues. The CDR3 DNA reads TGTGCCAGCTCACCGGGAAGGGGGGACCAGCCCCAGCATTTT. Translated, it gives CASSPGRGDQPQHF.

This clonotype came up a few times. Germline and junction disagree at one end, which may indicate a read error. The CDR3 spells CAGSLGLLTSTDTQYF. CDR3 nucleotide sequence: TGTGCCGGCAGTTTGGGACTCCTAACTAGCACAGATACGCAGTATTTT. The chain is built from TRBV12-3 or TRBV12-4 and TRBJ2-3; D is possibly TRBD2 (6 bases). The length of the CDR3 is 16 residues.

This clonotype turned up a few times. A much more abundant neighbour one base away suggests this may be a read error. The chain recombines TRBV2 with TRBJ2-3; TRBD2 aligns across 14 bases. This CDR3 spans 14 amino acids. CDR1 is SNHLY, CDR2 FYNNEI, per germline. The CDR3 is CTSRLAGGLGTQYF. The CDR3 DNA is TGTACCAGCAGACTAGCGGGAGGGCTGGGTACGCAGTATTTT.

This chain connects TRBV7-2 to TRBJ2-7; no firm D call. CDR3 size: 14 residues. Germline loops: CDR1 SGHTA, CDR2 FQGNSA. Trimming pared 5 bases from V and 9 bases from J, leaving 20 bases between. CDR3 residues: CASSPGLRQPGQYF. The CDR3, as DNA: TGTGCCAGCAGCCCAGGATTACGCCAGCCCGGGCAGTACTTC.

The chain is built from TRBV5-6 and TRBJ2-7, with 10 bases fitting TRBD2. This CDR3 is 15 amino acids long. Germline CDR1 is SGHDT and CDR2 is YYEEEE. The V segment lost 4 bases and the J segment 3 bases; nucleotides outside the gene matches: 7. The CDR3 is CASSPPSSGSYEQYF. The CDR3 DNA sequence: TGTGCCAGCAGCCCTCCCTCTAGCGGGAGCTACGAGCAGTACTTC.

In its sample, this clonotype was seen once. The rearrangement uses TRBV19 and TRBJ2-3; tentative D call: TRBD2 (5 bases). The CDR3 runs 17 residues. Per the germline V gene, CDR1 is LNHDA and CDR2 is SQIVND (reference sequence). V lost 8 bases and J lost 2, with 23 bases in between. CDR3 protein: CASRGSPGSQITDTQYF. The CDR3 DNA is TGTGCCAGTCGCGGGTCACCTGGCAGCCAAATCACAGATACGCAGTATTTT.

This clonotype has at least ten counts. The chain carries TRBV2 and TRBJ1-1, with TRBD1 as a possible D gene (5 bases). The CDR3 is 14 amino acids. Germline CDR1 SNHLY, CDR2 FYNNEI. Trimming took 2 bases from V and 0 from J, leaving 7 bases between them. This CDR3 reads CASSEQGVNTEAFF. In DNA, the CDR3 is TGTGCCAGCAGTGAACAGGGAGTGAACACTGAAGCTTTCTTT. Combining the CDR3 with reference TRBV2 and TRBJ1-1 gives the whole variable domain EPEVTQTPSHQVTQMGQEVILRCVPISNHLYFYWYRQILGQKVEFLVSFYNNEISEKSEIFDDQFSVERPDGSNFTLKIRSTKLEDSAMYFCASSEQGVNTEAFFGQGTRLTVV.

The sample holds a few counts of this clonotype. The rearrangement uses TRBV20-1 and TRBJ1-1, with TRBD1 identical over 8 bases. From germline, CDR1 is DFQATT and CDR2 SNEGSKA (reference sequence). The CDR3 sequence is 14 residues long. Trimming at V came to 2 bases and at J to 1 base, leaving 3 bases not matched to a gene. The CDR3, as DNA: TGCAGTGCTAGACAGGGGGCCCCGAACACTGAAGCTTTCTTT. It translates to CSARQGAPNTEAFF.

This clonotype was found once. The chain uses TRBV20-1 and TRBJ2-7; 9 bases are shared with TRBD1. The CDR3 spans 13 residues. The V gene's germline CDR1 is DFQATT and CDR2 SNEGSKA (reference sequence). Here the CDR3 reads CSRQGGAPYEQYF. The CDR3 nucleotides read TGCAGCCGACAGGGGGGTGCACCCTACGAGCAGTACTTC.